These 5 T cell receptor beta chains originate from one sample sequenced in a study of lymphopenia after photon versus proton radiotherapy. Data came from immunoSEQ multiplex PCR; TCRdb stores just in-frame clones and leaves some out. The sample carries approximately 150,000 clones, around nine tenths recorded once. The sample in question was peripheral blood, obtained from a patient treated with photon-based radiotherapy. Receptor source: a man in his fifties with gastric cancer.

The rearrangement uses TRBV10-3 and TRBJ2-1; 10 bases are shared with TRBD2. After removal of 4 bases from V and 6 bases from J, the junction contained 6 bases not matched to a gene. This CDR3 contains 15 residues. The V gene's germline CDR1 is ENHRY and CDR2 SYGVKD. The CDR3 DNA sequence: TGTGCCATCAGTGCGAGGGTAGCGGGGGGCAATGAGCAGTTCTTC. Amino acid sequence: CAISARVAGGNEQFF.

This chain's CDR3 is CASSVKGDWRDYTDTQYF. The CDR3 DNA follows: TGTGCCAGCAGCGTAAAGGGGGACTGGCGGGACTACACAGATACGCAGTATTTT. The chain links TRBV9 to TRBJ2-3, with D tentatively TRBD2 (7 bases). This CDR3 contains 18 residues. With 1 base removed from V and 2 bases from J, the gap between germline ends came to 20 bases. The germline CDR1 and CDR2 sequences are SGDLS and YYNGEE.

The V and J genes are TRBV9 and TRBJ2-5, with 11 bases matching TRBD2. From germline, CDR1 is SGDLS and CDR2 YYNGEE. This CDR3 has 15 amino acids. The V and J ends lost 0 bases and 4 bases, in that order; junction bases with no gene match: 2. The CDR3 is CASSVGGTSGETQYF. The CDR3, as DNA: TGTGCCAGCAGCGTAGGAGGGACTAGCGGAGAGACCCAGTACTTC.

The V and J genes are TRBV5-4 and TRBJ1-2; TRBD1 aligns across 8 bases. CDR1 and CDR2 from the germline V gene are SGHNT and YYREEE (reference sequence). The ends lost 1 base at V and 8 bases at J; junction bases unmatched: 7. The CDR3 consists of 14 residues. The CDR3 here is CASSLWQGAEGYTF. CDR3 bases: TGTGCCAGCAGCTTGTGGCAGGGGGCGGAAGGCTACACCTTC.

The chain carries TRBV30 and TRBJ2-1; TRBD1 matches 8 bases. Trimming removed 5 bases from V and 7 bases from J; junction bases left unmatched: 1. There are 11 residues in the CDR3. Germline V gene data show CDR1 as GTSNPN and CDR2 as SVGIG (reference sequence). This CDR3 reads CAWRDRNEQFF. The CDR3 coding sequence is TGTGCCTGGCGGGACAGGAATGAGCAGTTCTTC.